Here is one TCR beta chain with its context. The CDR3 spans 20 residues. Germline CDR1 is SGHRS and CDR2 is YFSETQ. Trimming took 0 bases from V and 0 from J; bases not matched to a gene: 15. Data came from immunoSEQ multiplex PCR; TCRdb stores just in-frame clones and leaves some out. The repertoire holds 66,000 or so clones, with 85% to 90% as singletons. The data were obtained in a study of technical replicates of blood from a few donors. The chain carries TRBV5-1 and TRBJ2-3; 8 nucleotides align to TRBD1. The source of this sequence is a human donor in good health. Some clones in this sample may be carry-over from other donors' samples. Sequenced: PBMCs. The CDR3 coding sequence is TGCGCCAGCAGCTTGGAGCCGATGACAGGGGCCGCGTCTAGCACAGATACGCAGTATTTT. As protein: CASSLEPMTGAASSTDTQYF.